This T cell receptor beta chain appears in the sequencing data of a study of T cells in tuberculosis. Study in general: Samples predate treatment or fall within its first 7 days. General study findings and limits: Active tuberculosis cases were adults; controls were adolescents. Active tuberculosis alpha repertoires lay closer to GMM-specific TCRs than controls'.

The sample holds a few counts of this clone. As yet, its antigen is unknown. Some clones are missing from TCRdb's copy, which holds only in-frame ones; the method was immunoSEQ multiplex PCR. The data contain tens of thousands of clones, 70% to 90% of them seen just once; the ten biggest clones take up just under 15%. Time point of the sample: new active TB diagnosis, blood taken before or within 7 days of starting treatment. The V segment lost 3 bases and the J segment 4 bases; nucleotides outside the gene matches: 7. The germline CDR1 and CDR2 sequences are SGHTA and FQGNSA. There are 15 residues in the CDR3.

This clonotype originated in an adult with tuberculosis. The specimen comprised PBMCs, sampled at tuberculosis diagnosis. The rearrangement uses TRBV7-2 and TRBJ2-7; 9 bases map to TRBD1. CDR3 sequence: CASSLGWGQGYEQYF. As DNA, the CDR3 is TGTGCCAGCAGCTTGGGTTGGGGACAGGGATACGAGCAGTACTTC.